The T cell receptor beta chain under discussion was sequenced for a study of T-cell memory formation after mild COVID-19. This clonotype was observed a handful of times. TCRdb itself ran the 5' RACE reads through MiXCR, one entry per CDR3 protein. The profile shows around 250,000 distinct CDR3 sequences, 15% to 20% of them singletons. This CDR3 has 14 residues. Germline trimming cut 6 bases from V and 2 bases from J; bases unmatched to any gene: 2. CDR1 and CDR2 (germline): MNHNY, SVGAGI (reference sequence). This sequence originates from a man aged 18 to 29 who had mild COVID-19 (a few samples of this study predate the infection). Cell type and time point are not known. Sequencing input: PBMCs or a T cell subset sorted from them (not recorded which). The V call is TRBV6-6, the J call TRBJ2-1; TRBD2 agrees at 9 bases. CDR3 loop: CASRAGGTYNEQFF. CDR3 DNA sequence: TGTGCCAGCAGGGCGGGGGGGACCTACAATGAGCAGTTCTTC.